This T cell receptor beta chain is from a study of blood T cell repertoires in COVID-19. At the level of the study: Sources were T cells, B-cell-depleted T cells, or PBMCs; the material itself was cDNA or gDNA.

Here immunoSEQ multiplex PCR was the method, and the copy in TCRdb shows in-frame clones only, minus some. The sample yields some 170,000 clones, roughly 85% seen once. CDR3 length: 14 amino acids. Germline V CDR1 and CDR2: PRHDT, FYEKMQ (reference sequence). Trimming pared 4 bases from V and 4 bases from J, leaving 14 bases between. The gene calls are TRBV13 and TRBJ2-7, with a weak D call TRBD2 (5 bases). This receptor was taken from a man between 35 and 55 years old who had recovered from COVID-19. Specimen: PBMCs or T cells enriched from blood (not recorded which). The CDR3 sequence: CASSSAGEGYEQYF. The DNA of the CDR3 is TGTGCCAGCAGCTCCGCCGGTGAGGGATACGAGCAGTACTTC.